Sequencing of this TCR beta chain was carried out in a study of regulatory T cells in long-lasting Graves disease. Trimming shortened V by 5 bases and J by 7 bases, and 14 bases separated the two germline ends. The CDR3 has 13 residues. CDR1 is SGDLS and CDR2 is YYNGEE in the germline V gene. This clonotype was seen only a few times. The sample's time point: newly diagnosed GD, antithyroid drugs for less than 3 months. Following extraction of RNA from PBMCs, that RNA was used to make the TCR library. Arm-PCR of CDR3 regions and iRepertoire HTBI primers were the basis on which TCR beta libraries were built. TCRdb processed the multiplex PCR reads anew with MiXCR; each CDR3 protein has one entry. The profile shows some 350,000 distinct CDR3 sequences, around 16% of them singletons. These data also formed part of another study, on T cells in Graves' hyperthyroidism and ophthalmopathy.

V gene TRBV9 combines with J gene TRBJ2-3; TRBD2 might be the D (6 bases). The receptor comes from a woman aged 18-29 years with Graves disease. This material consisted of peripheral blood mononuclear cells (PBMCs), taken at new diagnosis, from a patient treated with antithyroid drugs. CDR3 in amino acids: CASSVGGVHTQYF. The CDR3 DNA sequence: TGTGCCAGCAGTGTCGGGGGAGTTCATACGCAGTATTTT.